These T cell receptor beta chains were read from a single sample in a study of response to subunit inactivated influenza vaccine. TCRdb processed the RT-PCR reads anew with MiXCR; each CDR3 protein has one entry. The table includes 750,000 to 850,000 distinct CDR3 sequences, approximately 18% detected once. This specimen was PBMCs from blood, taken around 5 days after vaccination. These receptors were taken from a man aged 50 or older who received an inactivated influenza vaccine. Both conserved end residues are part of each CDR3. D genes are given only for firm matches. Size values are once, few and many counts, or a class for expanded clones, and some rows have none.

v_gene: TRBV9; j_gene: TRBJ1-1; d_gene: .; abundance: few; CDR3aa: CASSVVGTPDTEAFF; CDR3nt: TGTGCCAGCAGCGTAGTGGGCACCCCAGACACTGAAGCTTTCTTT
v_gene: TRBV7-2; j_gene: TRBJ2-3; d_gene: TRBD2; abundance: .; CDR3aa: CASSRGTSGRTDTQYF; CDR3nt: TGTGCCAGCAGCCGTGGGACTAGCGGGCGCACAGATACGCAGTATTTT
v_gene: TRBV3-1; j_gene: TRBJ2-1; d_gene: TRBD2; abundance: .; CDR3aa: CASSQLISGEYNEQFF; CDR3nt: TGTGCCAGCAGCCAACTAATCAGCGGGGAGTACAATGAGCAGTTCTTC
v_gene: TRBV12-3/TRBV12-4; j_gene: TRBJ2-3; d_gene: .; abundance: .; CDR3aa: CASSLQGLDTQYF; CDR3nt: TGTGCCAGCAGTTTACAGGGCTTAGATACGCAGTATTTT
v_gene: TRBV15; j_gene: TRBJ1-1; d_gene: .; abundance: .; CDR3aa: CATSRGVGVLNTEAFF; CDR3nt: TGTGCCACCAGCAGAGGGGTTGGGGTTTTGAACACTGAAGCTTTCTTT
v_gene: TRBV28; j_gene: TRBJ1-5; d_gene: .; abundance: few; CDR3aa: CASSPADTFSNQPQHF; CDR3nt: TGTGCCAGCAGTCCGGCGGATACTTTTAGCAATCAGCCCCAGCATTTT
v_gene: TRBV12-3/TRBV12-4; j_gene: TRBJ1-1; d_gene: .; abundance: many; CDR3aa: CASSLDLGTEAFF; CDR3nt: TGTGCCAGCAGTCTGGATTTGGGCACTGAAGCTTTCTTT
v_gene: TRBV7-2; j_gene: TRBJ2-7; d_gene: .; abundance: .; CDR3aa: CASSLGLRTSHEQYF; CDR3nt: TGTGCCAGCAGCTTAGGGCTTAGGACCTCCCACGAGCAGTACTTC
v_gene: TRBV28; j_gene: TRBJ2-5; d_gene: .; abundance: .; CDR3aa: CASQGSQETQYF; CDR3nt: TGTGCCAGTCAGGGCAGCCAAGAGACCCAGTACTTC
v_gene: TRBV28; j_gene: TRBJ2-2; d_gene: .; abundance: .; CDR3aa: CASSYVSSGDHANTGELFF; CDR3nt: TGTGCCAGCAGCTACGTTAGTAGCGGTGACCATGCGAACACCGGGGAGCTGTTTTTT
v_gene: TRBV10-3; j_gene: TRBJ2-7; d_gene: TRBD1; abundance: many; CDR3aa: CAISEGQGISYEQYF; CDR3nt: TGTGCCATCAGTGAGGGACAGGGGATATCCTACGAGCAGTACTTC
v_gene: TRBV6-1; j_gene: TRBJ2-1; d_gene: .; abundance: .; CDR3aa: CASFPSGSGYNEQFF; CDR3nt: TGTGCCAGCTTCCCCTCGGGGAGTGGATACAATGAGCAGTTCTTC
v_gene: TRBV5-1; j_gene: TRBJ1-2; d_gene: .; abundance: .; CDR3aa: CASSLEIGNYGYTF; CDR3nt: TGCGCCAGCAGCTTGGAAATAGGAAACTATGGCTACACCTTC
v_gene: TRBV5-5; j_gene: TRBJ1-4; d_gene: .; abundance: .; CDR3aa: CASSIRQEKLFF; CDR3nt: TGTGCCAGCAGCATACGACAGGAGAAACTGTTTTTT
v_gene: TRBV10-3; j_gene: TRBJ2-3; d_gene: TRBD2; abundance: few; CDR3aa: CAITSGGGDTQYF; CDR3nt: TGTGCCATCACCAGCGGGGGTGGAGATACGCAGTATTTT
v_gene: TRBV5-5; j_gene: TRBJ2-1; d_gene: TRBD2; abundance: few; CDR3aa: CASSLGLAGDFYNEQFF; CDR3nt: TGTGCCAGCAGCTTGGGCCTAGCGGGGGACTTCTACAATGAGCAGTTCTTC
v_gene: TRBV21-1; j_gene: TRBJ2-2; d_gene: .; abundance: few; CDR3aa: CASSKQGPCPNTGELFF; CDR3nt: TGTGCCAGCAGCAAACAGGGGCCCTGCCCGAACACCGGGGAGCTGTTTTTT
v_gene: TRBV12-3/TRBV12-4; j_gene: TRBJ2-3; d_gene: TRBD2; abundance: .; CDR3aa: CASSSPGRVADTQYF; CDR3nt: TGTGCCAGCAGTTCCCCGGGGAGGGTGGCAGATACGCAGTATTTT
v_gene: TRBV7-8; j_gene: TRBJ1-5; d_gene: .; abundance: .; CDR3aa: CASSSSSSNQPQHF; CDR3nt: TGTGCCAGCAGCTCATCGAGTAGCAATCAGCCCCAGCATTTT
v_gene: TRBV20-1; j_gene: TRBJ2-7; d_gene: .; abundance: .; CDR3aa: CSASEGGAYEQYF; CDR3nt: TGCAGTGCTAGCGAAGGGGGGGCCTACGAGCAGTACTTC
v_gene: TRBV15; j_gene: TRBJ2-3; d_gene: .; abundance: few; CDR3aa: CATRQGARRTDTQYF; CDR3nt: TGTGCCACCAGACAAGGTGCCCGACGCACAGATACGCAGTATTTT
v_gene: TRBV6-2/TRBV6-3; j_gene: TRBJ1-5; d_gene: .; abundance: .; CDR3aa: CASSYGLLGQPQHF; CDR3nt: TGTGCCAGCAGTTACGGTCTTCTGGGTCAGCCCCAGCATTTT
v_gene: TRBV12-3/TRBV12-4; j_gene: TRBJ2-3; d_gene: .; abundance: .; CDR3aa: CASSFIVGITDTQYF; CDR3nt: TGTGCCAGCAGTTTTATAGTGGGGATCACAGATACGCAGTATTTT
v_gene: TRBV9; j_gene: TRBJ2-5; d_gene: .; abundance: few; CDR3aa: CASSGQRGGAETQYF; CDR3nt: TGTGCCAGCAGCGGTCAAAGGGGGGGAGCGGAGACCCAGTACTTC
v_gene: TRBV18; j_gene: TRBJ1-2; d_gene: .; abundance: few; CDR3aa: CASSPYPNYGYTF; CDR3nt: TGTGCCAGCTCACCATATCCCAACTATGGCTACACCTTC
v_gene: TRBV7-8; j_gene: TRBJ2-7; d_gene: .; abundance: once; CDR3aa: CASSFAVENEQYF; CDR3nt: TGTGCCAGCAGCTTTGCAGTAGAGAACGAGCAGTACTTC
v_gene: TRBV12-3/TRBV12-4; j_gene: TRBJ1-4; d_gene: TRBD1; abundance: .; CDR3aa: CASSPGQGIANEKLFF; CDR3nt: TGTGCCAGCAGTCCGGGACAGGGGATCGCTAATGAAAAACTGTTTTTT
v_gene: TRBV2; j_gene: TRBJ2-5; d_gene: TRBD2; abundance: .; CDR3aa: CASTLAQSGRETQYF; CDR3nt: TGTGCCAGCACCCTAGCACAGAGCGGGAGAGAGACCCAGTACTTC
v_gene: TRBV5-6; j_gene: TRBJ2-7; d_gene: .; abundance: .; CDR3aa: CASSLADREQYF; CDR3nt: TGTGCCAGCAGCTTGGCAGACCGGGAGCAGTACTTC
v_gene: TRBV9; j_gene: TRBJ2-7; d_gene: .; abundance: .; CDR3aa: CASSVDTASYEQYF; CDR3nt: TGTGCCAGCAGCGTAGATACAGCTTCCTACGAGCAGTACTTC
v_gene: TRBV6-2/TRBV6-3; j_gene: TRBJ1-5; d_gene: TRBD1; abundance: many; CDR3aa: CASRAGQGAVGSNQPQHF; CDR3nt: TGTGCCAGCAGAGCGGGACAGGGGGCGGTTGGAAGCAATCAGCCCCAGCATTTT
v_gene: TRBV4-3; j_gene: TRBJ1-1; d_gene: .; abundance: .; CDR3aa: CASSQEVDTEAFF; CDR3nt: TGCGCCAGCAGCCAAGAGGTGGACACTGAAGCTTTCTTT
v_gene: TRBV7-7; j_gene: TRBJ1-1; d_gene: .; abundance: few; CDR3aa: CASSAEGVGTFF; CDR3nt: TGTGCTAGCAGCGCTGAAGGGGTAGGGACTTTCTTT
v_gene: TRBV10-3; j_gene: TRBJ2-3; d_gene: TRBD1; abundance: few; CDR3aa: CATTGGFSADTQYF; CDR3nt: TGTGCCACTACAGGGGGCTTCTCGGCAGATACGCAGTATTTT
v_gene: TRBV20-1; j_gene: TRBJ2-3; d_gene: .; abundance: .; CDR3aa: CSARDGFTDTQYF; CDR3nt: TGCAGTGCAAGGGATGGTTTCACAGATACGCAGTATTTT
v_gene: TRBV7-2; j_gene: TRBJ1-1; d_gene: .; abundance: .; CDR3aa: CASSLWGGAFF; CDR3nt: TGTGCCAGCAGCTTATGGGGAGGAGCTTTCTTT
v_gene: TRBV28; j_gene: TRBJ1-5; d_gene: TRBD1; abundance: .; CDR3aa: CASSLHRGGYQPQHF; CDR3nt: TGTGCCAGCAGTTTACACAGGGGAGGGTATCAGCCCCAGCATTTT
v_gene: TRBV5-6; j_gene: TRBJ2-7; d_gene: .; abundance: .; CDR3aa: CASSGRAGNYEQYF; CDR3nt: TGTGCCAGCAGCGGTCGGGCAGGGAACTACGAGCAGTACTTC
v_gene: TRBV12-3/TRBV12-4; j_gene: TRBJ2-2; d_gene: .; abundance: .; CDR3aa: CASSFALRPGQEKVYTGELFF; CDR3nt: TGTGCCAGCAGTTTTGCTCTACGTCCGGGACAAGAAAAGGTTTACACCGGGGAGCTGTTTTTT
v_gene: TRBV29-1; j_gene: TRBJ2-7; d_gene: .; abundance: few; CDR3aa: CSVAATTWNEQYF; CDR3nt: TGCAGCGTTGCGGCGACTACTTGGAACGAGCAGTACTTC
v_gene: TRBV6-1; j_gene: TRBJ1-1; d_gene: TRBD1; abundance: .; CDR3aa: CASTEGQPNTEAFF; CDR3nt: TGTGCCAGCACGGAGGGACAGCCGAACACTGAAGCTTTCTTT
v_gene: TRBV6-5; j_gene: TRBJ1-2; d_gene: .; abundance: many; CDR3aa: CASRTDYGYTF; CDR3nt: TGTGCCAGCAGGACAGACTATGGCTACACCTTC
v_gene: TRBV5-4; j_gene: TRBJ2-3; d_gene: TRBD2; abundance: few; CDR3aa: CASSLPGLASDTQYF; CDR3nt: TGTGCCAGCAGCTTGCCAGGACTAGCGTCGGATACGCAGTATTTT
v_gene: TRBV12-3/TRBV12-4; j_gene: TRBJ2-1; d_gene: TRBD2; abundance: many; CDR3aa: CASSFYGTRGNEQFF; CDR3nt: TGTGCCAGCAGTTTTTACGGGACTAGGGGCAATGAGCAGTTCTTC
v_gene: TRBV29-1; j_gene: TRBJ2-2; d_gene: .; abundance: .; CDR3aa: CSVEVGANTGELFF; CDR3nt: TGCAGCGTTGAAGTAGGGGCGAACACCGGGGAGCTGTTTTTT
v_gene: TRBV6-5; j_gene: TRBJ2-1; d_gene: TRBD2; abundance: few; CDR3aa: CASSYSSLRRGGDNEQFF; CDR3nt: TGTGCCAGCAGTTACTCGAGTCTTCGGCGGGGGGGAGACAATGAGCAGTTCTTC
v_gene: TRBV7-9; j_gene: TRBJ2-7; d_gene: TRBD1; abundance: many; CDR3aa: CASSSRQGHEQYF; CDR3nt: TGTGCCAGCAGCTCACGACAGGGCCACGAGCAGTACTTC
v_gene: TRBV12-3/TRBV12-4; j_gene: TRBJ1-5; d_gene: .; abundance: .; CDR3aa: CASSFLASNQPQHF; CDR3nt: TGTGCCAGCAGTTTCCTCGCCAGCAATCAGCCCCAGCATTTT
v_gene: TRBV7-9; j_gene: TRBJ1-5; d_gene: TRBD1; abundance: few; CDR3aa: CASSEGQGGNQPQHF; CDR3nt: TGTGCCAGCAGCGAGGGACAGGGAGGCAATCAGCCCCAGCATTTT
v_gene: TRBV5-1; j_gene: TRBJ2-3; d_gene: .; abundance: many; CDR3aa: CASSPDGTDTQYF; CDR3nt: TGCGCCAGCAGCCCGGATGGCACAGATACGCAGTATTTT